This TCR beta chain comes out of a study of blood T cell repertoires in COVID-19. Whole-study context: COVID-19 samples collected from the United States, Italy and Spain covered acute and convalescent phases. T cells, B-cell-depleted T cells, or PBMCs provided the cDNA or gDNA that served as material.

This clone has only a few counts. Germline assignment: CDR1 KGHSH and CDR2 LQKENI. The CDR3 runs 15 residues. The V gene lost 5 bases and the J gene lost 1 base, with 12 bases spanning the gap. Authors' analysis steps: Amplified reference gene primers provided the basis for estimating nucleated cell counts. The protocol was immunoSEQ multiplex PCR, while the TCRdb copy is restricted to in-frame clones and leaves out a portion. The V and J calls and clone size were taken over from that table, and D and trimming were inferred from the DNA. The sample yields some 250,000 clones, 88% seen once. The sequenced sample consisted of peripheral blood. The rearrangement uses TRBV18 and TRBJ1-5; no clear D gene. This clonotype was obtained from a young woman with acute or convalescent COVID-19. The CDR3 loop is CASSSDTISNQPQHF. The CDR3 DNA follows: TGTGCCAGCTCATCTGACACCATCAGCAATCAGCCCCAGCATTTT. Combining the CDR3 with reference TRBV18 and TRBJ1-5 gives the whole variable domain NAGVMQNPRHLVRRRGQEARLRCSPMKGHSHVYWYRQLPEEGLKFMVYLQKENIIDESGMPKERFSAEFPKEGPSILRIQQVVRGDSAAYFCASSSDTISNQPQHFGDGTRLSIL.